This passage covers 27 T cell receptor beta chains from one sample sequenced in a study of shared clonotypes between healthy human individuals. Only in-frame clones appear in the TCRdb table, and some are missing; sequencing was by immunoSEQ multiplex PCR. The table records more than 1,200,000 clones, roughly 98.5% of them present only once. The sample was naive CD4+ T cells sorted from blood. Subset given: CD45RA+ positively selected. The receptor source for this set is a man aged 30 to 45 in good health.

This chain links TRBV18 with TRBJ2-5; no definite D call. Trimming took off 6 bases at V and 2 bases at J, with 4 bases between the two ends. This CDR3 contains 11 residues. Germline-derived CDR1 and CDR2 are KGHSH and LQKENI. CDR3 coding DNA: TGTGCCAGCTCGATGCAAGAGACCCAGTACTTC. Amino acids: CASSMQETQYF.

The chain is built from TRBV7-2 and TRBJ2-1; TRBD2 matches 10 bases. This CDR3 comprises 15 residues. The V gene's germline CDR1 is SGHTA and CDR2 FQGNSA. V lost 2 bases, J lost 6 bases, and 4 bases stayed unmatched. The CDR3 bases are TGTGCCAGCAGCTTATCTAGCGGGAGAGGCAATGAGCAGTTCTTC. Translated: CASSLSSGRGNEQFF.

This chain links TRBV10-3 with TRBJ1-3; the match to TRBD1 covers 10 bases. Germline assignment: CDR1 ENHRY and CDR2 SYGVKD. The CDR3 totals 15 residues. With V trimmed by 2 bases and J by 2 bases, 0 bases remained unmatched. This CDR3 reads CAISEGTGAGNTIYF. Here the CDR3 DNA reads TGTGCCATCAGTGAGGGGACAGGGGCTGGAAACACCATATATTTT.

Comment on this clone: The same CDR3 can be traced to other DNA sequences in this sample. The J gene is TRBJ2-1, the V gene TRBV5-1; 13 positions match TRBD2. CDR3 size: 15 residues. From germline, CDR1 is SGHRS and CDR2 YFSETQ. The V gene end was trimmed by 3 bases and the J gene end by 6 bases; junction bases not matched to a gene: 3. DNA for the CDR3: TGCGCCAGCAGCTCGGGACTAGCGGGACCCAATGAGCAGTTCTTC. Amino acids: CASSSGLAGPNEQFF.

The chain employs TRBV5-6 and TRBJ2-6, with 8 bases aligning to TRBD1. This CDR3 region has 18 residues. Germline lookup yields CDR1 SGHDT and CDR2 YYEEEE. The trim removed 4 bases at V and 2 bases at J, leaving 11 bases unmatched. CDR3 sequence reads: CASSPRGQGAPGANVLTF. The CDR3 nucleotides are TGTGCCAGCAGCCCACGGGGGCAGGGGGCGCCTGGGGCCAACGTCCTGACTTTC.

V usage is TRBV7-2 and J usage is TRBJ2-3, with a tentative D call TRBD2 (5 bases). V shed 2 bases and J shed 5 bases, with 14 bases lying between them. CDR1 SGHTA and CDR2 FQGNSA come from the germline V gene. CDR3 length: 15 residues. CDR3 residues: CASSLLSRRVDTQYF. CDR3 bases: TGTGCCAGCAGCTTATTGTCCAGGCGGGTAGATACGCAGTATTTT.

The chain employs TRBV21-1 and TRBJ2-5; TRBD2 was called by the table and not checked on the DNA. TRBV21-1 is a recognized pseudogene. The CDR3 has 13 residues. CDR3 protein: CASLPRSGETQYF. Written as DNA, the CDR3 is TGTGCCAGCCTCCCGAGGTCGGGGGAGACCCAGTACTTC.

The chain couples TRBV4-1 to TRBJ2-1; maybe TRBD2 (6 bases). CDR1 and CDR2 from the germline V gene are MGHRA and YSYEKL. CDR3 size: 17 residues. Between the trimmed V and J ends, which lost 0 bases and 4 bases, there was a span of 16 bases. The CDR3 loop is CASSQDNGDFTYNEQFF. In DNA, the CDR3 is TGCGCCAGCAGCCAAGATAATGGGGACTTCACTTACAATGAGCAGTTCTTC.

This chain uses TRBV18 with TRBJ2-3; D not certain. CDR3 length equals 12 residues. The V gene's germline CDR1 is KGHSH and CDR2 LQKENI. Trimming pared 3 bases from V and 4 bases from J, leaving 5 bases between. The CDR3 region has the DNA TGTGCCAGCTCACCTGCCTCAGATACGCAGTATTTT. Translation gives CASSPASDTQYF.

The chain recombines TRBV7-2 with TRBJ2-3, with TRBD2 matching 16 bases. The V gene end was trimmed by 5 bases and the J gene end by 8 bases; junction bases not matched to a gene: 4. The CDR3 spans 15 residues. Germline V gives CDR1 SGHTA, CDR2 FQGNSA. The CDR3 is CASSPGLAGGVTQYF. CDR3 sequence (DNA): TGTGCCAGCAGCCCGGGACTAGCGGGAGGGGTTACGCAGTATTTT.

This sequence joins TRBV28 and TRBJ2-7, with a tentative D call TRBD2 (5 bases). CDR1 is MDHEN, CDR2 SYDVKM, per germline. Trimming left V 4 bases short and J 5 bases short, with 9 bases between. The CDR3 covers 12 residues. CDR3: CASSWTQHEQYF. CDR3 sequence (DNA): TGTGCCAGCAGTTGGACTCAACACGAGCAGTACTTC.

The chain links TRBV19 to TRBJ2-7, with D unresolved. The length of the CDR3 is 14 residues. V was trimmed by 4 bases and J by 12 bases, leaving 22 bases between them. The germline CDR1 and CDR2 sequences are LNHDA and SQIVND (reference sequence). The CDR3 sequence: CASSTRVVQPPMYF. Written as DNA, the CDR3 is TGTGCCAGTAGTACCCGGGTAGTCCAGCCGCCCATGTACTTC.

The chain is built from TRBV10-3 and TRBJ2-2, with D possibly TRBD2 on 6 matching bases. The V gene's germline CDR1 is ENHRY and CDR2 SYGVKD. CDR3 length: 15 residues. V dropped 1 base and J dropped 7 bases, with 13 bases sitting between them. This CDR3 reads CAISEYLAQVGELFF. The CDR3 DNA reads as TGTGCCATCAGTGAGTACCTAGCGCAGGTCGGGGAGCTGTTTTTT.

Points on this clone: Different DNA sequences within this sample yield the same CDR3. This sequence joins TRBV18 and TRBJ2-7; 9 bases agree with TRBD2. The CDR3 consists of 15 residues. Germline V CDR1 and CDR2: KGHSH, LQKENI. J gave up 3 bases and V 0 bases, and 3 bases lay outside the gene matches. CDR3 sequence: CASSPPSGRFYEQYF. The CDR3 DNA reads TGTGCCAGCTCACCACCGAGCGGGAGGTTCTACGAGCAGTACTTC.

The chain recombines TRBV28 with TRBJ1-3; the D is unclear. CDR3 length: 12 residues. Trimming removed 5 bases at V and 2 bases at J, with 4 bases between. The germline V gene encodes CDR1 MDHEN and CDR2 SYDVKM. DNA of the CDR3: TGTGCCAGCAGTGCGGCTGGAAACACCATATATTTT. The encoded protein is CASSAAGNTIYF.

The chain uses TRBV30 and TRBJ2-5; weak D call: TRBD1 (7 bases). V was pared by 1 base and J by 7 bases, with 10 bases between. The length of the CDR3 is 12 residues. Germline V gives CDR1 GTSNPN, CDR2 SVGIG (reference sequence). The CDR3 DNA reads TGTGCCTGGAGTGCAGGGGGAGGGACCCAGTACTTC. Its protein is CAWSAGGGTQYF.

V gene TRBV2 combines with J gene TRBJ1-2, with 7 bases aligning to TRBD1. CDR1 is SNHLY, CDR2 FYNNEI, per germline. This CDR3 comprises 11 residues. The V segment lost 8 bases and the J segment 5 bases; nucleotides outside the gene matches: 2. In nucleotides, the CDR3 is TGTGCCAGCGACAGGGAGTATGGCTACACCTTC. Amino acids: CASDREYGYTF. Full variable domain (missing parts from reference TRBV2 and TRBJ1-2): EPEVTQTPSHQVTQMGQEVILRCVPISNHLYFYWYRQILGQKVEFLVSFYNNEISEKSEIFDDQFSVERPDGSNFTLKIRSTKLEDSAMYFCASDREYGYTFGSGTRLTVV.

V gene TRBV6-1 combines with J gene TRBJ2-7; the match to TRBD1 covers 9 bases. Trimming cost V 3 bases and J 1 base; bases outside gene matches: 7. The CDR3 contains 16 residues. Germline V gene sequence: CDR1 MNHNS, CDR2 SASEGT. CDR3 DNA sequence: TGTGCCAGCAGTGACGTTCGGGGACAGGGTTCCTACGAGCAGTACTTC. Its translation is CASSDVRGQGSYEQYF.

This chain connects TRBV5-1 to TRBJ2-5; D remains ambiguous. V was trimmed by 1 base and J by 2 bases, leaving 6 bases between them. This CDR3 comprises 13 residues. The V gene's germline CDR1 is SGHRS and CDR2 YFSETQ. DNA for the CDR3: TGCGCCAGCAGCTTGTTCATTCAAGAGACCCAGTACTTC. Its protein product is CASSLFIQETQYF.

The V and J genes are TRBV7-8 and TRBJ2-7; tentatively, D is TRBD2 (5 bases). The V end was cut by 1 base, the J end by 0 bases, with 13 bases between. The CDR3 length is 16 residues. Germline CDR1 is SGHVS and CDR2 is FQNEAQ. CDR3: CASSLGYGLSSYEQYF. The CDR3 DNA follows: TGTGCCAGCAGCTTAGGCTACGGACTCAGCTCCTACGAGCAGTACTTC.

V and J are TRBV7-9 and TRBJ1-1, with D uncertain. Trimming shortened V by 5 bases and J by 5 bases, and 9 bases separated the two germline ends. CDR3 size: 12 residues. From germline, CDR1 is SEHNR and CDR2 FQNEAQ (reference sequence). For the CDR3, the DNA is TGTGCCAGCAGCGTAAGAGGAACTGAAGCTTTCTTT. Its translation is CASSVRGTEAFF.

The rearrangement uses TRBV10-3 and TRBJ1-5, with D perhaps TRBD1 (5 bases). The CDR3 totals 14 residues. Deletions cut 2 bases from V and 4 bases from J, with 9 bases between. In germline, CDR1 is ENHRY, CDR2 SYGVKD. The CDR3 DNA follows: TGTGCCATCAGTGAGGGGACCCTTAATCAGCCCCAGCATTTT. Its translation: CAISEGTLNQPQHF.

The V and J genes are TRBV9 and TRBJ2-1; 9 bases match TRBD2. The J segment lost 9 bases and the V segment lost 0 bases, leaving 10 bases of the junction unmatched. CDR1 is SGDLS and CDR2 is YYNGEE in the germline V gene. CDR3 length equals 16 residues. The CDR3 loop reads CASSVGGGRASTEQFF. CDR3 DNA: TGTGCCAGCAGCGTAGGGGGCGGGAGGGCATCAACTGAGCAGTTCTTC.

The chain uses TRBV29-1 and TRBJ2-1; TRBD2 matches 11 bases. The CDR3 is 16 residues long. CDR1 is SQVTM, CDR2 ANQGSEA, per germline. V was clipped by 2 bases and J by 0 bases; unmatched bases: 3. CDR3 DNA: TGCAGCGTTGAACCGGGACTAGCGGACTCCTACAATGAGCAGTTCTTC. This codes for CSVEPGLADSYNEQFF.

The rearrangement uses TRBV7-2 and TRBJ2-3; 8 positions agree with TRBD1. The CDR3 length is 13 residues. Trimming took 5 bases from V and 11 from J; bases not matched to a gene: 9. Per germline, CDR1 SGHTA and CDR2 FQGNSA. The CDR3 is CASSDRGPRLQYF. In nucleotides, the CDR3 is TGTGCCAGCAGCGACAGGGGTCCGCGATTGCAGTATTTT. Combining the CDR3 with reference TRBV7-2 and TRBJ2-3 gives the whole variable domain GAGVSQSPSNKVTEKGKDVELRCDPISGHTALYWYRQSLGQGLEFLIYFQGNSAPDKSGLPSDRFSAERTGGSVSTLTIQRTQQEDSAVYLCASSDRGPRLQYFGPGTRLTVL.

This chain connects TRBV30 to TRBJ1-1; 7 bases match TRBD1. In germline, CDR1 is GTSNPN, CDR2 SVGIG (reference sequence). The CDR3 loop spans 13 amino acids. J lost 7 bases, V lost 0 bases, and 5 bases had no gene match. The CDR3 spells CAWSVRTGDEAFF. CDR3 sequence (DNA): TGTGCCTGGAGTGTTAGGACAGGAGATGAAGCTTTCTTT.

This sequence joins TRBV28 and TRBJ2-1, with 16 bases lining up with TRBD2. This CDR3 is built from 18 residues. With V trimmed by 5 bases and J by 5 bases, 9 bases remained unmatched. Germline CDR1 is MDHEN and CDR2 is SYDVKM. The CDR3 sequence is CASSDGTSGRVEDNEQFF. CDR3 nucleotide sequence: TGTGCCAGCAGTGACGGGACTAGCGGGAGGGTGGAGGACAATGAGCAGTTCTTC.